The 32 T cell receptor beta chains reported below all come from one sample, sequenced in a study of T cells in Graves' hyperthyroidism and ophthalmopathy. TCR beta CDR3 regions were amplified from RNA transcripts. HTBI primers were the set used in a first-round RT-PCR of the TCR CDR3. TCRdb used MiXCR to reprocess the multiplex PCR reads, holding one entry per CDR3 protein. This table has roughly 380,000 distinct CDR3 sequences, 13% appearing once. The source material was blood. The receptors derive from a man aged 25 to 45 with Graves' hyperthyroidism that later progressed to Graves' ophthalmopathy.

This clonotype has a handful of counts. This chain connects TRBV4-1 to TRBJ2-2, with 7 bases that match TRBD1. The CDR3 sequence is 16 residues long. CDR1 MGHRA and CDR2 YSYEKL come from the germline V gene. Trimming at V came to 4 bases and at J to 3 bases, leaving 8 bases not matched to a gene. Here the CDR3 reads CASSRPTGLDTGELFF. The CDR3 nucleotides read TGCGCCAGCAGCCGACCGACAGGGTTGGACACCGGGGAGCTGTTTTTT.

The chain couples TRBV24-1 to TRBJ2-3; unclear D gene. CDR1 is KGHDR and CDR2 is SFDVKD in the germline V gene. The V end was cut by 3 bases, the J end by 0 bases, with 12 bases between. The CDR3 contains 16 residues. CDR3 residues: CATSDKTPASTDTQYF. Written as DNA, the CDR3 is TGTGCCACCAGTGATAAGACGCCGGCTAGCACAGATACGCAGTATTTT.

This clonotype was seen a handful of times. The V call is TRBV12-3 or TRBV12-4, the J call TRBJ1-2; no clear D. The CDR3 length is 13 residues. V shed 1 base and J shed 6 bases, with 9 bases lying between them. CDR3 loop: CASSLGSYDGYTF. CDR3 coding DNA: TGTGCCAGCAGTTTAGGGTCCTATGATGGCTACACCTTC.

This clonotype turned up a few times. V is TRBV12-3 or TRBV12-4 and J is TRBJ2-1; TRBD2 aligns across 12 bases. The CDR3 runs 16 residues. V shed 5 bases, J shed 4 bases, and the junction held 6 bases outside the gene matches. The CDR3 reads CASSPSSGGVYNEQFF. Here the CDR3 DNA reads TGTGCCAGCAGTCCCTCTAGCGGGGGGGTTTACAATGAGCAGTTCTTC.

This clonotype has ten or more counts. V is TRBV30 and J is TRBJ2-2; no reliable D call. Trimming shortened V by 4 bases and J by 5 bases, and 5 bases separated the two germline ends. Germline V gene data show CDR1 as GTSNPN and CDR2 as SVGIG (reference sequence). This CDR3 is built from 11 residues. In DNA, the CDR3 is TGTGCCTGGACGAGGACCGGGGAGCTGTTTTTT. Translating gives CAWTRTGELFF.

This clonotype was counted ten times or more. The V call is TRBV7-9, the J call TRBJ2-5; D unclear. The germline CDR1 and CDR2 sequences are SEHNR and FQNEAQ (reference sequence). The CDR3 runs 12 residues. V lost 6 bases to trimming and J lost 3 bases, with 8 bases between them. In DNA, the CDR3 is TGTGCCAGCAGGAGGTGGGAAGAGACCCAGTACTTC. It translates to CASRRWEETQYF.

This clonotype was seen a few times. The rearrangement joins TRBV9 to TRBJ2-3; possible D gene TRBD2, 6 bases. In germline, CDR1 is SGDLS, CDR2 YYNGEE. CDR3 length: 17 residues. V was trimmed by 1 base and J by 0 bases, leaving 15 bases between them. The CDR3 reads CASSVQAGPTSTDTQYF. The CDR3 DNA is TGTGCCAGCAGCGTACAAGCGGGCCCAACTAGCACAGATACGCAGTATTTT.

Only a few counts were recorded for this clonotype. The CDR3 is CASSLESSTGELFF. CDR3 nucleotide sequence: TGCGCCAGCAGCTTGGAGAGTTCTACCGGGGAGCTGTTTTTT. The chain combines TRBV5-1 with TRBJ2-2; D gene uncertain. Germline V CDR1 and CDR2: SGHRS, YFSETQ. The V gene lost 0 bases and the J gene lost 5 bases, with 8 bases spanning the gap. The CDR3 covers 14 residues. The full variable domain, rest sourced from reference TRBV5-1 and TRBJ2-2, is KAGVTQTPRYLIKTRGQQVTLSCSPISGHRSVSWYQQTPGQGLQFLFEYFSETQRNKGNFPGRFSGRQFSNSRSEMNVSTLELGDSALYLCASSLESSTGELFFGEGSRLTVL.

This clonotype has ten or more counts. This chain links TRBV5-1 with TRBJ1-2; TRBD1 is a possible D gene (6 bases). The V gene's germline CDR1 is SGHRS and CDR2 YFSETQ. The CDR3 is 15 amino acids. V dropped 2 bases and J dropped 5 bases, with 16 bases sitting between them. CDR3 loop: CASSFRDKGPYGYTF. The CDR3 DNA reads TGCGCCAGCAGCTTCCGGGACAAGGGGCCATATGGCTACACCTTC.

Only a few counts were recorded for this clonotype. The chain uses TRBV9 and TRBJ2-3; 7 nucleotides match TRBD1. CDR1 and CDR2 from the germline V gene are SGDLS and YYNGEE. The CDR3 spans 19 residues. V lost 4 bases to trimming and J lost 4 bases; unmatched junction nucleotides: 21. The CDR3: CASSRLHQKTGAGPDTQYF. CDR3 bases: TGTGCCAGCAGCAGACTCCACCAAAAAACAGGGGCTGGTCCAGATACGCAGTATTTT.

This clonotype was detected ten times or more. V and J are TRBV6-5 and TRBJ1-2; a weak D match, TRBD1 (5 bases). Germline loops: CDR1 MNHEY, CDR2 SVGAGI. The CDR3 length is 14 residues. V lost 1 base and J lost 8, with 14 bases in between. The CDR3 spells CASSYLVEGSGYTF. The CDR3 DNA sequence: TGTGCCAGCAGTTACTTGGTCGAGGGGAGCGGCTACACCTTC.

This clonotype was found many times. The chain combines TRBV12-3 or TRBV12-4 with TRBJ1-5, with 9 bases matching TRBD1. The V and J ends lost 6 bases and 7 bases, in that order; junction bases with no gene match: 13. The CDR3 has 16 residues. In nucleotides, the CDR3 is TGTGCCAGCAGAAAGGGACAGGGAGAAGTGCGGCAGCCCCAGCATTTT. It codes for CASRKGQGEVRQPQHF.

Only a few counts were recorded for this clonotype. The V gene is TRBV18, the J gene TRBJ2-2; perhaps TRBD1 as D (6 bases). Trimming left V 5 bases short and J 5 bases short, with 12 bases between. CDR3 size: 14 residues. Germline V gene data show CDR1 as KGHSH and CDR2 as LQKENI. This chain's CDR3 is CASSATRGTGELFF. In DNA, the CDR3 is TGTGCCAGCTCAGCGACAAGGGGGACCGGGGAGCTGTTTTTT. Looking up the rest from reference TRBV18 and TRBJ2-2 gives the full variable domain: NAGVMQNPRHLVRRRGQEARLRCSPMKGHSHVYWYRQLPEEGLKFMVYLQKENIIDESGMPKERFSAEFPKEGPSILRIQQVVRGDSAAYFCASSATRGTGELFFGEGSRLTVL.

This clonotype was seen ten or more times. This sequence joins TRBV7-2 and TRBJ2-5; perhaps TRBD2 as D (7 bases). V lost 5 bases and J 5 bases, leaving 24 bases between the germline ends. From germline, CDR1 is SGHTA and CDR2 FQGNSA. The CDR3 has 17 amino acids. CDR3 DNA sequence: TGTGCCAGCAGCCCCCGGTTCGAGGGGGGGCCTATGGAGACCCAGTACTTC. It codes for CASSPRFEGGPMETQYF.

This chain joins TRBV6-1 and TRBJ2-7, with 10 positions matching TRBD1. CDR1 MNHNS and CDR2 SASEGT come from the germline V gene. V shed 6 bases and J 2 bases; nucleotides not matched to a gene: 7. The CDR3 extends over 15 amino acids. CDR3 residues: CASRNGQGGAYEQYF. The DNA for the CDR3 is TGTGCCAGCAGGAACGGACAGGGGGGCGCCTACGAGCAGTACTTC.

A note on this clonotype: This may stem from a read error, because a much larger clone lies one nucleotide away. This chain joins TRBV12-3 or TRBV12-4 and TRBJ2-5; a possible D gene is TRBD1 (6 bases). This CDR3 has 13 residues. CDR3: CACSLNRVETQYF. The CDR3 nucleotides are TGTGCCTGCAGTCTTAACAGGGTGGAGACCCAGTACTTC.

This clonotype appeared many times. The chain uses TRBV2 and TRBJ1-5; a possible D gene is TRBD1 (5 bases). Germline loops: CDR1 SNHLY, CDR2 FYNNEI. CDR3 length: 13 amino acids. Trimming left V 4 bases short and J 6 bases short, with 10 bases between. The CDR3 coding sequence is TGTGCCAGCAGTGGGGGGGTTGGTCAGCCCCAGCATTTT. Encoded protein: CASSGGVGQPQHF. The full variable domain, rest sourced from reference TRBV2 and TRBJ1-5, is EPEVTQTPSHQVTQMGQEVILRCVPISNHLYFYWYRQILGQKVEFLVSFYNNEISEKSEIFDDQFSVERPDGSNFTLKIRSTKLEDSAMYFCASSGGVGQPQHFGDGTRLSIL.

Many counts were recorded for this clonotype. Written as DNA, the CDR3 is TGTGCCAGCAGCTTAGATGTAGCGGGCGGGTGGTACGAGCAGTACTTC. This gives the protein CASSLDVAGGWYEQYF. The V and J genes are TRBV7-2 and TRBJ2-7, with TRBD2 matching 7 bases. Germline assignment: CDR1 SGHTA and CDR2 FQGNSA. V shed 1 base, J shed 4 bases, and the junction held 10 bases outside the gene matches. This CDR3 region has 16 residues.

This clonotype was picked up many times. CDR3 DNA: TGCAGTGCTACGACAGTACACGAGACCCAGTACTTC. This gives the protein CSATTVHETQYF. V and J are TRBV20-1 and TRBJ2-5; the D gene is possibly TRBD1 (5 bases). Trimming cost V 4 bases and J 5 bases, with 11 bases left between them. The CDR3 runs 12 residues. Per the germline V gene, CDR1 is DFQATT and CDR2 is SNEGSKA (reference sequence).

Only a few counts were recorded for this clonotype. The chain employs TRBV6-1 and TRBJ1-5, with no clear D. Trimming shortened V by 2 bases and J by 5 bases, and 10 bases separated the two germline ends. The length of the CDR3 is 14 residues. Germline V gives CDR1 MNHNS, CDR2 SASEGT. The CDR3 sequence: CASSERWGYQPQHF. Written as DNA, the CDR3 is TGTGCCAGCAGTGAAAGATGGGGATATCAGCCCCAGCATTTT.

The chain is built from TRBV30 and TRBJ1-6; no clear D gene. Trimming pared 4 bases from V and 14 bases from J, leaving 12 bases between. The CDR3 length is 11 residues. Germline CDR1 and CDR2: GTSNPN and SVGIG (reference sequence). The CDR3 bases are TGTGCCTGGAAGACGACCGTCACCCTCCACTTT. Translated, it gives CAWKTTVTLHF.

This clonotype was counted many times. The CDR3 is CASSSTGLSGNTIYF. The CDR3 DNA sequence: TGTGCCAGCAGTAGCACAGGTCTCTCTGGAAACACCATATATTTT. The rearrangement joins TRBV6-1 to TRBJ1-3; D might be TRBD1 (5 bases). The length of the CDR3 is 15 residues. Between the trimmed V and J ends, which lost 5 bases and 0 bases, there was a span of 11 bases. From germline, CDR1 is MNHNS and CDR2 SASEGT.

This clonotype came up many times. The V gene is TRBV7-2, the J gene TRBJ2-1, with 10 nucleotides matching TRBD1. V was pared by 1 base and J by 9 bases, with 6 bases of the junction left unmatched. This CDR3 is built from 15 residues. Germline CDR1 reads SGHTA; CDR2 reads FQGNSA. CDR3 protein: CASSLVGQGRGEQFF. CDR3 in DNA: TGTGCCAGCAGCTTAGTGGGACAGGGGAGGGGTGAGCAGTTCTTC.

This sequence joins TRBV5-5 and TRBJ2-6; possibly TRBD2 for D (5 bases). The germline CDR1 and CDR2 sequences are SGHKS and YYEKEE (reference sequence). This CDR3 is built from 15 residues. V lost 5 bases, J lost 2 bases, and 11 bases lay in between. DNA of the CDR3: TGTGCCAGCAGTCCGCGGGTAGCTGGGGCCAACGTCCTGACTTTC. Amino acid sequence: CASSPRVAGANVLTF. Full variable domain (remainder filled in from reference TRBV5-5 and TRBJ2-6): DAGVTQSPTHLIKTRGQQVTLRCSPISGHKSVSWYQQVLGQGPQFIFQYYEKEERGRGNFPDRFSARQFPNYSSELNVNALLLGDSALYLCASSPRVAGANVLTFGAGSRLTVL.

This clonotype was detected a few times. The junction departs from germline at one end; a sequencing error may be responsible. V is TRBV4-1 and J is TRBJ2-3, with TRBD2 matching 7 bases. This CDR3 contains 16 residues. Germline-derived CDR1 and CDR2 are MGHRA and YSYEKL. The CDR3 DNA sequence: TGCGCCAGCCGGTCACTCCTAGAGCGGGGAGCAGATACGCAATATTTT. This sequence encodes CASRSLLERGADTQYF.

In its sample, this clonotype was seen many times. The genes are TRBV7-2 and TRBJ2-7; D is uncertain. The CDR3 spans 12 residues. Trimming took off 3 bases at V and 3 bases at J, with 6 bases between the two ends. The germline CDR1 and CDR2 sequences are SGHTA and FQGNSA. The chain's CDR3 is CASSFAYYEQYF. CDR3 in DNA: TGTGCCAGCAGCTTTGCGTACTACGAGCAGTACTTC.

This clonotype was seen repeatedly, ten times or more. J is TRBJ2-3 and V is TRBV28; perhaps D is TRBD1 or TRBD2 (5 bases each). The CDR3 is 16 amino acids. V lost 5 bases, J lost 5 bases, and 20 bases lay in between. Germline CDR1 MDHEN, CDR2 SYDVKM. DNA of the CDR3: TGTGCCAGCAGTATCACTCAAGGGGTAGCGCGAGATACGCAGTATTTT. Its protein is CASSITQGVARDTQYF.

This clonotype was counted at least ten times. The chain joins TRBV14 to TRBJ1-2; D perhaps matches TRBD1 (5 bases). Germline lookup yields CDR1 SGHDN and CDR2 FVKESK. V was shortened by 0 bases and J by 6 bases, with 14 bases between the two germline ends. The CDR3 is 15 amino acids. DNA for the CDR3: TGTGCCAGCAGCCAAGATCGGCAGGGCTTTGATGGCTACACCTTC. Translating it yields CASSQDRQGFDGYTF.

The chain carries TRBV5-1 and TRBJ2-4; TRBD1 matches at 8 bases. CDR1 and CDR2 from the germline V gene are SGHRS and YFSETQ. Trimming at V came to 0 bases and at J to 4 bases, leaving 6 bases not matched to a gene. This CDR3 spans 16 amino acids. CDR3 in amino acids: CASSLGPGQAKNIQYF. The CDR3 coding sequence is TGCGCCAGCAGCTTGGGTCCGGGACAGGCAAAAAACATTCAGTACTTC.

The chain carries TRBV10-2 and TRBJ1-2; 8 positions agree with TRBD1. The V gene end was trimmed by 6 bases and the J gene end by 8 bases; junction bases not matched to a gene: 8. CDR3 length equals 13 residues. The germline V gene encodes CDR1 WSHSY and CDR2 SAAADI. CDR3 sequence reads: CASRPQGEGGYTF. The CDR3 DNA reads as TGCGCCAGCAGGCCACAGGGGGAAGGGGGCTACACCTTC.

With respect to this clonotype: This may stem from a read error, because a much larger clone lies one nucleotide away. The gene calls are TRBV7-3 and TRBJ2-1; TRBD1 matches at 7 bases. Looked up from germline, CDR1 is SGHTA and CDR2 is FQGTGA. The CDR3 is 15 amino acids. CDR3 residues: CASSLYKGAHSERFF. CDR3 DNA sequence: TGTGCCAGCAGCTTATATAAGGGGGCTCATTCCGAGCGGTTCTTC.

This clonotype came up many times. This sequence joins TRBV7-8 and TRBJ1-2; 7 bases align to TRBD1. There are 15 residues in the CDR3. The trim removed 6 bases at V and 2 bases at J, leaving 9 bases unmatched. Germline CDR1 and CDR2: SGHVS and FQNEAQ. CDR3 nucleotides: TGTGCCAGCAGGCTTCTTGGAGGGGGCAACTATGGCTACACCTTC. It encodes CASRLLGGGNYGYTF.